A selection of T cell receptor beta chains follows, all from one sample in a study of identical twins. Each CDR3 protein is one row after TCRdb ran MiXCR on the 5' RACE reads. Among 400,000 to 500,000 distinct CDR3 sequences listed, less than 20% were seen once. The sequenced material came from naive T cells sorted from blood. These receptors were collected from a man aged 45 to 65 in good health. Both conserved end residues are part of each CDR3. A D gene is named only where the DNA matches it firmly. Rows may omit the clone size; those that give it use once, few, many or a size class.

D gene: TRBD1; J gene: TRBJ1-2; V gene: TRBV27; clone size: few; CDR3 length: 14; CDR3 DNA: TGTGCCAGCAGGCAACAGGGGGCTTACTATGGCTACACCTTC; CDR3 protein: CASRQQGAYYGYTF
D gene: -; J gene: TRBJ2-5; V gene: TRBV29-1; clone size: many; CDR3 length: 12; CDR3 DNA: TGCAGCGTTGAAGGGGGTAGATCGACCCAGTACTTC; CDR3 protein: CSVEGGRSTQYF
D gene: -; J gene: TRBJ2-1; V gene: TRBV7-3; clone size: -; CDR3 length: 15; CDR3 DNA: TGTGCCAGCAGCCTCCTTAAGACAGCTTACAATGAGCAGTTCTTC; CDR3 protein: CASSLLKTAYNEQFF
D gene: TRBD2; J gene: TRBJ2-5; V gene: TRBV20-1; clone size: many; CDR3 length: 16; CDR3 DNA: TGCAGTGCTACGCCTTGGACTAGCGGGAGAGGGGAGACCCAGTACTTC; CDR3 protein: CSATPWTSGRGETQYF
D gene: -; J gene: TRBJ2-3; V gene: TRBV3-1; clone size: -; CDR3 length: 11; CDR3 DNA: TGTGCCAGCAGCCGGATAGATACGCAGTATTTT; CDR3 protein: CASSRIDTQYF
D gene: -; J gene: TRBJ2-7; V gene: TRBV20-1; clone size: -; CDR3 length: 14; CDR3 DNA: TGCAGTGCTAGAGAGTCAGCGTTCTTCTACGAGCAGTACTTC; CDR3 protein: CSARESAFFYEQYF
D gene: -; J gene: TRBJ1-2; V gene: TRBV27; clone size: -; CDR3 length: 13; CDR3 DNA: TGTGCCAGCAGTTCCACAGTAAACTATGGCTACACCTTC; CDR3 protein: CASSSTVNYGYTF
D gene: -; J gene: TRBJ2-7; V gene: TRBV23-1; clone size: many; CDR3 length: 13; CDR3 DNA: TGCGCCAGCAGGGTTCCCTGGGGCTACGAGCAGTACTTC; CDR3 protein: CASRVPWGYEQYF
D gene: TRBD1; J gene: TRBJ2-3; V gene: TRBV5-1; clone size: many; CDR3 length: 16; CDR3 DNA: TGCGCCAGCAGCTTGGGACAGGGTTCTAGCACAGATACGCAGTATTTT; CDR3 protein: CASSLGQGSSTDTQYF
D gene: -; J gene: TRBJ2-7; V gene: TRBV28; clone size: -; CDR3 length: 14; CDR3 DNA: TGTGCCAGCAGCGGTCCCCGGGAGAGGTACGAGCAGTACTTC; CDR3 protein: CASSGPRERYEQYF
D gene: -; J gene: TRBJ1-2; V gene: TRBV5-1; clone size: many; CDR3 length: 14; CDR3 DNA: TGCGCCAGCAGCGCCTTGGACGGTACCTATGGCTACACCTTC; CDR3 protein: CASSALDGTYGYTF
D gene: -; J gene: TRBJ1-2; V gene: TRBV20-1; clone size: few; CDR3 length: 13; CDR3 DNA: TGCAGTGCTAGGGCAGGGGCCAGTCTGGGCTACACCTTC; CDR3 protein: CSARAGASLGYTF
D gene: -; J gene: TRBJ2-3; V gene: TRBV5-1; clone size: many; CDR3 length: 12; CDR3 DNA: TGCGCCAGCAGCTTGGAGACAGATACGCAGTATTTT; CDR3 protein: CASSLETDTQYF
D gene: -; J gene: TRBJ2-3; V gene: TRBV20-1; clone size: many; CDR3 length: 15; CDR3 DNA: TGCAGTGCTAGGTCGGGCTGGGATAGCACAGATACGCAGTATTTT; CDR3 protein: CSARSGWDSTDTQYF
D gene: -; J gene: TRBJ2-3; V gene: TRBV28; clone size: once; CDR3 length: 15; CDR3 DNA: TGTGCCAGCAGGCCCCCGGGCCATTCCACAGATACGCAGTATTTT; CDR3 protein: CASRPPGHSTDTQYF
D gene: -; J gene: TRBJ2-5; V gene: TRBV7-9; clone size: few; CDR3 length: 14; CDR3 DNA: TGTGCCAGCAGCTTACCCCTACAGACGGAGACCCAGTACTTC; CDR3 protein: CASSLPLQTETQYF
D gene: -; J gene: TRBJ1-2; V gene: TRBV5-1; clone size: -; CDR3 length: 15; CDR3 DNA: TGCGCCAGCACCAAGACCGACGGGGGAGGAGGAGGCTACACCTTC; CDR3 protein: CASTKTDGGGGGYTF
D gene: -; J gene: TRBJ1-2; V gene: TRBV15; clone size: few; CDR3 length: 14; CDR3 DNA: TGTGCCACCAGCAGAGGCGAGAGAAACTATGGCTACACCTTC; CDR3 protein: CATSRGERNYGYTF
D gene: -; J gene: TRBJ1-1; V gene: TRBV27; clone size: -; CDR3 length: 15; CDR3 DNA: TGTGCCAGCAGTCGCGGGACACTACTGAAGACTGAAGCTTTCTTT; CDR3 protein: CASSRGTLLKTEAFF
D gene: -; J gene: TRBJ2-5; V gene: TRBV7-9; clone size: -; CDR3 length: 16; CDR3 DNA: TGTGCCAGCAGCTACAGACCAAGGGCCTTACAAGAGACCCAGTACTTC; CDR3 protein: CASSYRPRALQETQYF
D gene: TRBD1; J gene: TRBJ1-6; V gene: TRBV6-2/TRBV6-3; clone size: -; CDR3 length: 14; CDR3 DNA: TGTGCCAGCAGTTGGGGACAGGGTGGTTCACCCCTCCACTTT; CDR3 protein: CASSWGQGGSPLHF
D gene: -; J gene: TRBJ1-5; V gene: TRBV28; clone size: -; CDR3 length: 17; CDR3 DNA: TGTGCCAGCAGGACCCCCGTGGGGCGATTATCCAATCAGCCCCAGCATTTT; CDR3 protein: CASRTPVGRLSNQPQHF
D gene: TRBD2; J gene: TRBJ2-3; V gene: TRBV20-1; clone size: -; CDR3 length: 14; CDR3 DNA: TGCAGTGCGAGCTCTCTAGCGGACACAGATACGCAGTATTTT; CDR3 protein: CSASSLADTDTQYF
D gene: -; J gene: TRBJ2-3; V gene: TRBV11-2; clone size: -; CDR3 length: 15; CDR3 DNA: TGTGCCAGCAGCTTAGTGGCGCAGAGCACAGATACGCAGTATTTT; CDR3 protein: CASSLVAQSTDTQYF
D gene: TRBD2; J gene: TRBJ2-2; V gene: TRBV18; clone size: -; CDR3 length: 16; CDR3 DNA: TGTGCCAGCTCACCAAGCGGGAGCGCGAACACCGGGGAGCTGTTTTTT; CDR3 protein: CASSPSGSANTGELFF
D gene: -; J gene: TRBJ2-3; V gene: TRBV18; clone size: many; CDR3 length: 15; CDR3 DNA: TGTGCCAGCTCACCAACTTTTTCTAGCACAGATACGCAGTATTTT; CDR3 protein: CASSPTFSSTDTQYF
D gene: -; J gene: TRBJ2-1; V gene: TRBV5-4; clone size: -; CDR3 length: 14; CDR3 DNA: TGTGCCAGCAGCTACAGGCTTAAATTCAATGAGCAGTTCTTC; CDR3 protein: CASSYRLKFNEQFF
D gene: -; J gene: TRBJ1-2; V gene: TRBV12-3/TRBV12-4; clone size: few; CDR3 length: 12; CDR3 DNA: TGTGCCAGCAACCGGGGAGGTGGTGGCTACACCTTC; CDR3 protein: CASNRGGGGYTF
D gene: TRBD1; J gene: TRBJ2-7; V gene: TRBV28; clone size: -; CDR3 length: 15; CDR3 DNA: TGTGCCAGCAGTTCCCCGGGACAGGGAGCCTACGAGCAGTACTTC; CDR3 protein: CASSSPGQGAYEQYF
D gene: TRBD1; J gene: TRBJ2-5; V gene: TRBV6-1; clone size: many; CDR3 length: 13; CDR3 DNA: TGTGCCAGCAGTCGGGGACAGGTGGAGACCCAGTACTTC; CDR3 protein: CASSRGQVETQYF
D gene: TRBD2; J gene: TRBJ2-1; V gene: TRBV6-2/TRBV6-3; clone size: -; CDR3 length: 18; CDR3 DNA: TGTGCCAGCAGGCCGGGACTAGCGGGAGGGCCCACCTACAATGAGCAGTTCTTC; CDR3 protein: CASRPGLAGGPTYNEQFF
D gene: -; J gene: TRBJ2-1; V gene: TRBV6-5; clone size: -; CDR3 length: 14; CDR3 DNA: TGTGCCAGCAGTTACGGTAAATCCTACAATGAGCAGTTCTTC; CDR3 protein: CASSYGKSYNEQFF
D gene: -; J gene: TRBJ2-7; V gene: TRBV20-1; clone size: many; CDR3 length: 11; CDR3 DNA: TGCAGTGCTAGCGGCAACTACGAGCAGTACTTC; CDR3 protein: CSASGNYEQYF
D gene: -; J gene: TRBJ2-7; V gene: TRBV15; clone size: few; CDR3 length: 12; CDR3 DNA: TGTGCCACCAGCGGGGCGTTCTACGAGCAGTACTTC; CDR3 protein: CATSGAFYEQYF
D gene: -; J gene: TRBJ2-2; V gene: TRBV11-2; clone size: -; CDR3 length: 13; CDR3 DNA: TGTGCCAGCAGCTTATCCCGAACCGGGGAGCTGTTTTTT; CDR3 protein: CASSLSRTGELFF
D gene: -; J gene: TRBJ2-6; V gene: TRBV10-3; clone size: -; CDR3 length: 16; CDR3 DNA: TGTGCCATCAGTGTTGGCCGGTTCTCTGGGGCCAACGTCCTGACTTTC; CDR3 protein: CAISVGRFSGANVLTF
D gene: TRBD1; J gene: TRBJ2-5; V gene: TRBV11-2; clone size: many; CDR3 length: 17; CDR3 DNA: TGTGCCAGCAGCCGATGGGACCCGACAGGGTTACAAGAGACCCAGTACTTC; CDR3 protein: CASSRWDPTGLQETQYF
D gene: TRBD2; J gene: TRBJ2-7; V gene: TRBV10-3; clone size: -; CDR3 length: 16; CDR3 DNA: TGTGCCATCAGTGATCGGGGGGGTAGCGGTACCTCGAACCAGTACTTC; CDR3 protein: CAISDRGGSGTSNQYF
D gene: -; J gene: TRBJ2-1; V gene: TRBV20-1; clone size: -; CDR3 length: 12; CDR3 DNA: TGCAGTGCTACCGGGACTTACAATGAGCAGTTCTTC; CDR3 protein: CSATGTYNEQFF
D gene: TRBD2; J gene: TRBJ2-3; V gene: TRBV5-1; clone size: many; CDR3 length: 18; CDR3 DNA: TGCGCCAGCAGCTTGGACCCCCTTCCTGGGAGGGTGTCAGATACGCAGTATTTT; CDR3 protein: CASSLDPLPGRVSDTQYF
D gene: -; J gene: TRBJ1-4; V gene: TRBV28; clone size: -; CDR3 length: 14; CDR3 DNA: TGTGCCAGCAGCTTACAATCGAGAGTAGAAAAACTGTTTTTT; CDR3 protein: CASSLQSRVEKLFF
D gene: TRBD1; J gene: TRBJ2-1; V gene: TRBV4-3; clone size: many; CDR3 length: 16; CDR3 DNA: TGCGCCAGCAGCCAAGATCTAGACAGGGGCTACAATGAGCAGTTCTTC; CDR3 protein: CASSQDLDRGYNEQFF
D gene: -; J gene: TRBJ2-6; V gene: TRBV6-1; clone size: many; CDR3 length: 14; CDR3 DNA: TGTGCCAGCAGTGTTGGCTCTGGGGCCAACGTCCTGACTTTC; CDR3 protein: CASSVGSGANVLTF
D gene: -; J gene: TRBJ1-1; V gene: TRBV4-3; clone size: few; CDR3 length: 15; CDR3 DNA: TGCGCCAGCAGCCAAGCCGGGACCCCAAGTGGTGAAGCTTTCTTT; CDR3 protein: CASSQAGTPSGEAFF
D gene: TRBD2; J gene: TRBJ2-1; V gene: TRBV20-1; clone size: many; CDR3 length: 15; CDR3 DNA: TGCAGTGCTAGAGATGCGACTAGCGGCTCCAATGAGCAGTTCTTC; CDR3 protein: CSARDATSGSNEQFF